This T cell receptor (beta chain) was profiled in a study of shared clonotypes between healthy human individuals. The length of the CDR3 is 14 residues. The V and J ends lost 0 bases and 5 bases respectively, with 9 bases between them. Looked up from germline, CDR1 is LGHNA and CDR2 is YSLEER. Sequencing was performed with immunoSEQ multiplex PCR; in TCRdb, only in-frame clones are kept and a portion is missing. The sample yields 2 million to 2.5 million clones, roughly 90% seen once. The clonotype originates from a man between 18 and 35 years old in good health. Some clones in this sample may be carry-over from other donors' samples. The chain has TRBV4-3 and TRBJ2-3; perhaps TRBD1 as D (5 bases). Specimen: naive CD4+ T cells from PBMCs. As to subset: CD45RA+ positively selected. The CDR3 loop reads CASSQDRQLDTQYF. The DNA of the CDR3 is TGCGCCAGCAGCCAAGATCGACAGTTAGATACGCAGTATTTT.